This T cell receptor beta chain was identified during a study of shared clonotypes between healthy human individuals. Germline V lookup: CDR1 MDHEN, CDR2 SYDVKM. With V trimmed by 4 bases and J by 8 bases, 3 bases remained unmatched. The CDR3 sequence is 13 residues long. Points on this clone: Its target is not known.

The study's findings and limits: Sequencing depth was a factor that was expected to affect clonotype sharing among donors.

Here immunoSEQ multiplex PCR was the method, and the copy in TCRdb shows in-frame clones only, minus some. The data show about 79,000 clones, with about 63% seen just once and 51% held by the top ten. The TCR sequence derives from a man between 25 and 39 years old in good health. The V gene is TRBV28, the J gene TRBJ1-2; 11 bases are a match to TRBD1. Material: memory CD8+ T cells sorted from blood. Subset defined: CD45RO+ cells pooled with CCR7-negative TemRA cells. The CDR3 nucleotides read TGTGCCAGCAGTTCGGGACAGGGGGGAGGCTACACCTTC. This encodes CASSSGQGGGYTF.